What follows are 9 T cell receptor beta chains derived from one specimen sequenced in a study of neurological immune-mediated disorders. MiXCR was run by TCRdb on the 5' RACE reads, yielding one entry per CDR3 protein. The sample holds tens of thousands of distinct CDR3 sequences, 3% to 3.5% seen once. Sequenced input: PBMCs. The receptor source for this set is a man in his forties or fifties with multiple sclerosis.

This clonotype was seen many times. V usage is TRBV5-5 and J usage is TRBJ1-1; no definite D call. The CDR3 is 15 residues long. Between the trimmed V and J ends, which lost 2 bases and 0 bases, there was a span of 11 bases. The germline CDR1 and CDR2 sequences are SGHKS and YYEKEE (reference sequence). CDR3 loop: CASSLSGTLNTEAFF. DNA for the CDR3: TGTGCCAGCAGCTTATCTGGAACCCTGAACACTGAAGCTTTCTTT. Complete variable domain (other parts from reference TRBV5-5 and TRBJ1-1): DAGVTQSPTHLIKTRGQQVTLRCSPISGHKSVSWYQQVLGQGPQFIFQYYEKEERGRGNFPDRFSARQFPNYSSELNVNALLLGDSALYLCASSLSGTLNTEAFFGQGTRLTVV.

On this clonotype: A read error may explain this, as a much larger clone is one base away. The J gene is TRBJ2-4, the V gene TRBV7-2; D tentatively fits TRBD1 or TRBD2 (7 bases each). Looked up from germline, CDR1 is SGHTA and CDR2 is FQGNSA. The CDR3 is 16 residues long. CDR3 region: CASSLQGGMAKKIQYF. Written as DNA, the CDR3 is TGTGCCAGCAGCCTGCAGGGGGGGATGGCCAAAAAAATTCAGTACTTC.

This clonotype was seen at least ten times. CDR3 sequence: CASIAPGGGTEAFF. In nucleotides, the CDR3 is TGTGCCAGCATCGCCCCCGGGGGGGGCACTGAAGCTTTCTTT. The V call is TRBV3-1, the J call TRBJ1-1, with D perhaps TRBD1 (5 bases). The V end lost 7 bases, the J end lost 4 bases, and 16 bases lay between the germline ends. The CDR3 length is 14 residues. Germline values: CDR1 LGHDT, CDR2 YNNKEL (reference sequence).

The table lists this clonotype with many counts. The V call is TRBV5-1, the J call TRBJ1-1; 9 nucleotides line up with TRBD1. After removal of 4 bases from V and 4 bases from J, the junction contained 11 bases not matched to a gene. The CDR3 covers 16 residues. Germline V gene sequence: CDR1 SGHRS, CDR2 YFSETQ. CDR3 DNA sequence: TGCGCCAGCAGCGGATCCGGGACAGGGAGGACCACTGAAGCTTTCTTT. Protein: CASSGSGTGRTTEAFF.

This clonotype was found a few times. The chain uses TRBV2 and TRBJ2-6, with TRBD1 as a possible D gene (5 bases). The length of the CDR3 is 15 residues. CDR1 is SNHLY, CDR2 FYNNEI, per germline. V was pared by 2 bases and J by 2 bases, with 7 bases between. Written as DNA, the CDR3 is TGTGCCAGCAGTGAACAGGGTCCTGGGGCCAACGTCCTGACTTTC. Translating gives CASSEQGPGANVLTF.

This clonotype was observed many times. The chain joins TRBV24-1 to TRBJ2-3; no firm D call. The germline V gene encodes CDR1 KGHDR and CDR2 SFDVKD. The CDR3 runs 16 residues. The ends were cut back, 2 bases at V and 3 bases at J, with 14 bases in the middle. The CDR3 region has the DNA TGTGCCACCAGTGATTGGACCGGTCTAGGGACAGATACGCAGTATTTT. Translated, it gives CATSDWTGLGTDTQYF.

This clonotype was picked up many times. The genes are TRBV20-1 and TRBJ2-5; D is uncertain. The CDR3 has 14 residues. In germline, CDR1 is DFQATT, CDR2 SNEGSKA (reference sequence). Deletions cut 0 bases from V and 5 bases from J, with 13 bases between. CDR3 bases: TGCAGTGCTAGAGATCCCCGGTTTTCCGAGACCCAGTACTTC. Its protein is CSARDPRFSETQYF.

This clonotype was counted at least ten times. The chain uses TRBV4-2 and TRBJ1-5, with D perhaps TRBD1 (6 bases). CDR3 length: 16 residues. Germline V gene sequence: CDR1 LGHNA, CDR2 YNFKEQ. V was trimmed by 6 bases and J by 7 bases, leaving 22 bases between them. The CDR3 region has the DNA TGTGCCAGCAGTTTCGACGCACAGGGTCGGGGACAGCCCCAGCATTTT. It specifies CASSFDAQGRGQPQHF.

This clonotype was recorded many times. The chain couples TRBV5-1 to TRBJ1-6, with TRBD1 identical over 9 bases. The trim removed 4 bases at V and 6 bases at J, leaving 8 bases unmatched. Germline assignment: CDR1 SGHRS and CDR2 YFSETQ. The length of the CDR3 is 16 residues. The CDR3 coding sequence is TGCGCCAGCAGCCCAAGTGGGACAGGGACTAATTCACCCCTCCACTTT. It yields the protein CASSPSGTGTNSPLHF.